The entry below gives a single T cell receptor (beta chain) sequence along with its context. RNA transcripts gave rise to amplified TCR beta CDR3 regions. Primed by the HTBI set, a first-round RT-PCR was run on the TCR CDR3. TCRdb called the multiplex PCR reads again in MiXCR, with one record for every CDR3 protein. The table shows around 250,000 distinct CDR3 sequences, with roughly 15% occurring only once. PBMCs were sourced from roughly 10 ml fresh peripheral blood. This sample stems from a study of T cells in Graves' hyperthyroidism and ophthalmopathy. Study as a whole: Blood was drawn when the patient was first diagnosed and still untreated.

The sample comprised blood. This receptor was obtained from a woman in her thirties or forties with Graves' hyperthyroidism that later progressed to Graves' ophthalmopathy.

The CDR3 protein is CASSPLDSKTQETQYF. DNA of the CDR3: TGTGCCAGCAGTCCACTAGACAGCAAAACCCAAGAGACCCAGTACTTC. The chain links TRBV28 to TRBJ2-5; D possibly uses TRBD1 or TRBD2 (5 bases each). Trimming took 5 bases from V and 1 from J, leaving 17 bases between them. Germline lookup yields CDR1 MDHEN and CDR2 SYDVKM. This CDR3 has 16 amino acids.